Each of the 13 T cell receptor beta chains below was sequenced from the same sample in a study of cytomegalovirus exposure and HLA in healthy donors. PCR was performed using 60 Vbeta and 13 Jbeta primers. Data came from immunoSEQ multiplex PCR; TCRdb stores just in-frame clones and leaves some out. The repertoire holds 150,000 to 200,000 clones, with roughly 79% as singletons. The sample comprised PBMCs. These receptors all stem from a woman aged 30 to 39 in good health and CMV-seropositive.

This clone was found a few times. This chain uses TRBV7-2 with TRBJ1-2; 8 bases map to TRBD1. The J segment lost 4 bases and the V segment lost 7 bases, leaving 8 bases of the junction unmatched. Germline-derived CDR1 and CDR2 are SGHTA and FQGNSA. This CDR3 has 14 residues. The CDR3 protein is CASTIGQGGYGYTF. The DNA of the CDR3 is TGTGCCAGCACCATCGGACAGGGAGGCTATGGCTACACCTTC.

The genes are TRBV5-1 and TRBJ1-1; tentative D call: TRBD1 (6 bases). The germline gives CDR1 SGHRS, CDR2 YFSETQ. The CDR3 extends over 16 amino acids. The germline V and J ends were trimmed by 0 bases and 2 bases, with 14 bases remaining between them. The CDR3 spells CASSLDIRQENTEAFF. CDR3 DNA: TGCGCCAGCAGCTTGGATATAAGACAGGAAAACACTGAAGCTTTCTTT.

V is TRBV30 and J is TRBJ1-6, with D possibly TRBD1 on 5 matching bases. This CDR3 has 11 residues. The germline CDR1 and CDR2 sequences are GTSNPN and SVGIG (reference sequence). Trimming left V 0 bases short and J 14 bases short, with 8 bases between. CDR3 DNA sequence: TGTGCCTGGAGTGTGGGGCACACCCTCCACTTT. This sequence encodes CAWSVGHTLHF.

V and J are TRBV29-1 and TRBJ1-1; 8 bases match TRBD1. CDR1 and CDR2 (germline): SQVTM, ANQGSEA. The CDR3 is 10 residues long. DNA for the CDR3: TGCGTGACAGGGGACACTGAAGCTTTCTTT. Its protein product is CVTGDTEAFF.

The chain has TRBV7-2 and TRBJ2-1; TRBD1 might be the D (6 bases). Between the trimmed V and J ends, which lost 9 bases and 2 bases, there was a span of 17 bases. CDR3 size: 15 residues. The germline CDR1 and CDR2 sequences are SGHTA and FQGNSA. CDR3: CASKIDRFAYNEQFF. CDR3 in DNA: TGTGCCAGTAAGATAGACAGGTTCGCCTACAATGAGCAGTTCTTC.

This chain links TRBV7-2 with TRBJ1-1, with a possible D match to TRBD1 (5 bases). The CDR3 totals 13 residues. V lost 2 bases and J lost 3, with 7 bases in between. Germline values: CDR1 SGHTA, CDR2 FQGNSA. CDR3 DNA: TGTGCCAGCAGCTTACAGGGTGACACTGAAGCTTTCTTT. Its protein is CASSLQGDTEAFF. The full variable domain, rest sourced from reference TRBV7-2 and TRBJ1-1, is GAGVSQSPSNKVTEKGKDVELRCDPISGHTALYWYRQSLGQGLEFLIYFQGNSAPDKSGLPSDRFSAERTGGSVSTLTIQRTQQEDSAVYLCASSLQGDTEAFFGQGTRLTVV.

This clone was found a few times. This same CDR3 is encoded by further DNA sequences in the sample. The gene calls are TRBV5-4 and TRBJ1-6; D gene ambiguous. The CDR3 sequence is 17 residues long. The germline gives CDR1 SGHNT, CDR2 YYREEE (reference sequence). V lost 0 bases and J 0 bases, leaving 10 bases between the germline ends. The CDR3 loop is CASSLASTGSYNSPLHF. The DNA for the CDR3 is TGTGCCAGCAGCTTGGCGTCAACCGGCTCCTATAATTCACCCCTCCACTTT.

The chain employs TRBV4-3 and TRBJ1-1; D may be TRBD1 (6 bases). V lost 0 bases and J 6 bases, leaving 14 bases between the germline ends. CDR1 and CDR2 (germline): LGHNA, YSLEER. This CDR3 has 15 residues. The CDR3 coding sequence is TGCGCCAGCAGCCAAGAGGTATTGGGGGCCCCTGAAGCTTTCTTT. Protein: CASSQEVLGAPEAFF.

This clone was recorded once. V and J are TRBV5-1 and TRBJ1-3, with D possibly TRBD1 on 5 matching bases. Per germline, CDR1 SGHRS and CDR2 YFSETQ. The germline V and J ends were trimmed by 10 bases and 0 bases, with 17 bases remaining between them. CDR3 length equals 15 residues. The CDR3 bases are TGCGCCTCTCGCGTGGGGGGTGGCTCTGGAAACACCATATATTTT. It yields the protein CASRVGGGSGNTIYF.

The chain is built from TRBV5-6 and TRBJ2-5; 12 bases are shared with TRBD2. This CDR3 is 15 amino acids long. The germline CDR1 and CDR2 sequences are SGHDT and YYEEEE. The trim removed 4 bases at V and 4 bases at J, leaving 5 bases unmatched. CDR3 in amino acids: CASSPLAGGRETQYF. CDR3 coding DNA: TGTGCCAGCAGCCCTCTAGCGGGGGGGCGAGAGACCCAGTACTTC.

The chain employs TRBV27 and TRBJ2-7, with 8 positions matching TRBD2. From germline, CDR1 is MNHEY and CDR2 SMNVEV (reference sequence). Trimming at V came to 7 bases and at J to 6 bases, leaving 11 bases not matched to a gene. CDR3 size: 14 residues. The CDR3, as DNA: TGTGCCAGCAATTCGGGACTAGTGGTCTTCGAGCAGTACTTC. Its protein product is CASNSGLVVFEQYF.

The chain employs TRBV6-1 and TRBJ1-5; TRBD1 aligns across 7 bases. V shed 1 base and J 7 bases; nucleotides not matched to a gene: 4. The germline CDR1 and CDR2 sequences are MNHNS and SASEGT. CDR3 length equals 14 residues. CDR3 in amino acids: CASSEGNRGQPQHF. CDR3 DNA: TGTGCCAGCAGTGAAGGTAACAGGGGCCAGCCCCAGCATTTT.

CDR3 in amino acids: CASGFGTGTSGRKASDNEQFF. DNA for the CDR3: TGTGCTAGTGGTTTCGGGACAGGGACTAGCGGGAGAAAAGCGTCGGACAATGAGCAGTTCTTC. The chain combines TRBV12-5 with TRBJ2-1; TRBD2 matches at 14 bases. This CDR3 comprises 21 residues. The junction had 18 bases not matched to a gene; V was cut back by 3 bases and J by 5 bases. CDR1 and CDR2 from the germline V gene are LGHNT and FRNRAP.